This T cell receptor (beta chain) emerged from a study of metastatic and nonmetastatic thyroid tumors. Study background: It was across blood and tumor or nodule tissue from malignant and benign thyroid patients that repertoires were compared.

TCRdb re-called clones from the PCR reads using MiXCR. Among around 32,000 clones listed, 7% to 9% were seen once. CDR3 length: 18 residues. CDR1 SGHAT and CDR2 FQNNGV come from the germline V gene. Trimming took off 1 base at V and 5 bases at J, with 22 bases between the two ends. Patients had received no treatment of any kind before thyroid surgery. This clone was counted ten times or more. The sequence derives from a female donor with papillary thyroid cancer or a benign thyroid nodule (not recorded which). Some clones in this sample may be carry-over from other donors' samples. The sequenced sample was blood. This chain connects TRBV11-2 to TRBJ2-3; D perhaps matches TRBD2 (6 bases). As DNA, the CDR3 is TGTGCCAGCAGCTTAGTTTCCCGAACCCGGGACTTAAAAGATACGCAGTATTTT. It translates to CASSLVSRTRDLKDTQYF.